The sample holds many counts of the clone carrying this T cell receptor beta chain. What it binds is not known. Germline values: CDR1 SGHRS, CDR2 YFSETQ. With V trimmed by 4 bases and J by 5 bases, 12 bases remained unmatched. The CDR3 is made up of 16 amino acids. The sample belongs to a study of neurological immune-mediated disorders. Overall study findings and caveats: There were no CDR3 amino acid sequences shared by expanded clones across subjects, a result suggesting private repertoires in all groups.

The cDNA was produced through 5'RACE with 10-nucleotide random UMIs. TCRdb re-analysed the 5' RACE reads in MiXCR, keeping a single row per CDR3 protein. The sample carries approximately 30,000 distinct CDR3 sequences, roughly 15% recorded once. The V call is TRBV5-1, the J call TRBJ1-1; 9 bases align to TRBD1. The TCR comes from a man between 65 and 80 years old in good health. Material: PBMCs. CDR3 DNA sequence: TGCGCCAGCAGCCACTACCTACAGGGGGCGCGGACTGAAGCTTTCTTT. It yields the protein CASSHYLQGARTEAFF. Looking up the rest from reference TRBV5-1 and TRBJ1-1 gives the full variable domain: KAGVTQTPRYLIKTRGQQVTLSCSPISGHRSVSWYQQTPGQGLQFLFEYFSETQRNKGNFPGRFSGRQFSNSRSEMNVSTLELGDSALYLCASSHYLQGARTEAFFGQGTRLTVV.